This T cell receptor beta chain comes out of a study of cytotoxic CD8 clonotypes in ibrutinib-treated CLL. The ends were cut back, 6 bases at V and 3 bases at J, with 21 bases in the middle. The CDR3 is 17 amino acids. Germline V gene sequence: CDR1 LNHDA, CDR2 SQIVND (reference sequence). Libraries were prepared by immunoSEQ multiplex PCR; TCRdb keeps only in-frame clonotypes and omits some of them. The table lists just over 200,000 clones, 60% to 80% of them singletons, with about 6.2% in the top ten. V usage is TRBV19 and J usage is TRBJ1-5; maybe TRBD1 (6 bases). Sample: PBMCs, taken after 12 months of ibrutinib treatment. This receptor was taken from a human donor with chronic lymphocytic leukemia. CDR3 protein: CASSLARKQGFNQPQHF. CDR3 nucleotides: TGTGCCAGTAGCCTAGCCCGTAAACAGGGATTCAATCAGCCCCAGCATTTT.